The 21 T cell receptor beta chains listed next were all sequenced from one sample in a study of vaccination and CD4 T cells after COVID-19. Cultured CD4+ T-cell DNA underwent Oncomine TCR Beta short-read sequencing. TCRdb re-called the PCR reads through MiXCR, storing one row per CDR3 protein. Of more than 15,000 distinct CDR3 sequences in the sample, 45% were seen once. Specified treatment: approximately nine-day PBMC culture with coronavirus spike peptide pools or control peptides (ViraFEST assay). These receptors are not linked to any known antigen. The sequenced sample was CD4+ T cells from blood, cultured in vitro, obtained before SARS-CoV-2 vaccination. Every receptor here comes from a human donor who received a COVID-19 vaccine.

The J gene is TRBJ1-1, the V gene TRBV6-5, with 7 bases lining up with TRBD1. Germline CDR1 is MNHEY and CDR2 is SVGAGI. Unmatched junction bases numbered 10, after V lost 0 bases and J lost 3 bases. The CDR3 contains 17 residues. CDR3 bases: TGTGCCAGCAGTTACTCGATGGGGCAGGGGGTCCACACTGAAGCTTTCTTT. Encoded protein: CASSYSMGQGVHTEAFF.

The chain carries TRBV6-1 and TRBJ1-2; tentatively, D is TRBD1 (6 bases). The V end was cut by 9 bases, the J end by 6 bases, with 11 bases between. Germline values: CDR1 MNHNS, CDR2 SASEGT. The CDR3 contains 11 residues. This CDR3 is CASKQGNGYTF. Written as DNA, the CDR3 is TGTGCCAGTAAACAGGGTAATGGCTACACCTTC.

CDR3 loop: CASSQDWGWNIQYF. As DNA, the CDR3 is TGCGCCAGCAGCCAAGATTGGGGGTGGAACATTCAGTACTTC. The rearrangement links TRBV4-1 to TRBJ2-4, with D perhaps given as TRBD1 or TRBD2 (5 bases each). The CDR3 is 14 residues long. Germline V CDR1 and CDR2: MGHRA, YSYEKL. Between the trimmed V and J ends, which lost 0 bases and 7 bases, there was a span of 10 bases.

This clonotype has only a few counts. The J gene is TRBJ1-2, the V gene TRBV12-3 or TRBV12-4; maybe TRBD1 (5 bases). With 1 base removed from V and 3 bases from J, the gap between germline ends came to 9 bases. CDR3 length: 14 amino acids. CDR3 residues: CASSLGGVDYGYTF. The CDR3 DNA reads TGTGCCAGCAGTTTAGGAGGGGTTGACTATGGCTACACCTTC.

This clonotype was counted a few times. The chain links TRBV20-1 to TRBJ1-4, with a possible D match to TRBD1 (5 bases). The CDR3 is made up of 13 amino acids. Trimming removed 7 bases from V and 3 bases from J, with 12 bases in between. Germline assignment: CDR1 DFQATT and CDR2 SNEGSKA (reference sequence). Written as DNA, the CDR3 is TGCAGTGGACGGGACCCATCTAATGAAAAACTGTTTTTT. Amino acids: CSGRDPSNEKLFF.

This clonotype has more than one count but fewer than ten. V and J are TRBV20-1 and TRBJ1-6; TRBD1 aligns across 11 bases. The trim removed 0 bases at V and 7 bases at J, leaving 8 bases unmatched. The CDR3 is made up of 17 amino acids. The germline V gene has CDR1 DFQATT and CDR2 SNEGSKA (reference sequence). The CDR3 nucleotides are TGCAGTGCTAGAGATTACGGGGACAGGGGGATCAATTCACCCCTCCACTTT. Protein sequence: CSARDYGDRGINSPLHF.

The rearrangement links TRBV10-3 to TRBJ2-7; 8 bases are shared with TRBD1. The CDR3 has 16 amino acids. Germline V gives CDR1 ENHRY, CDR2 SYGVKD. Trimming at V came to 0 bases and at J to 2 bases, leaving 6 bases not matched to a gene. CDR3 loop: CAISESRDRFTYEQYF. The CDR3 DNA reads as TGTGCCATCAGTGAGTCCCGGGACAGGTTTACCTACGAGCAGTACTTC.

The count of this clonotype is one. This sequence joins TRBV4-1 and TRBJ1-2; the D gene is possibly TRBD1 (5 bases). Trimming left V 1 base short and J 4 bases short, with 10 bases between. CDR1 is MGHRA, CDR2 YSYEKL, per germline. The CDR3 consists of 14 residues. The CDR3 nucleotides read TGCGCCAGCAGCCAAGTAGACAGCTTCTATGGCTACACCTTC. This translates into CASSQVDSFYGYTF.

The rearrangement uses TRBV6-1 and TRBJ1-2; maybe TRBD1 (6 bases). The CDR3 is 13 amino acids. Germline CDR1 and CDR2: MNHNS and SASEGT. Trimming cost V 8 bases and J 0 bases, with 10 bases left between them. In DNA form, the CDR3 reads TGTGCCAGCGGACAGTACTCTAACTATGGCTACACCTTC. It specifies CASGQYSNYGYTF.

The chain combines TRBV19 with TRBJ1-2; maybe TRBD1 (6 bases). This CDR3 has 14 residues. The germline CDR1 and CDR2 sequences are LNHDA and SQIVND (reference sequence). V lost 5 bases and J lost 3, with 13 bases in between. The chain's CDR3 is CASSRRTEHYGYTF. CDR3 sequence (DNA): TGTGCCAGTAGTCGGAGGACAGAGCACTATGGCTACACCTTC.

A remark on this clonotype: A read error may explain this, as a much larger clone is one base away. This chain links TRBV6-5 with TRBJ1-6; D is ambiguous. The CDR3 is made up of 16 amino acids. Germline CDR1 and CDR2: MNHEY and SVGAGI. The CDR3 sequence is CTSSYSWGSNNSPLHF. In DNA, the CDR3 is TGTACCAGCAGTTACTCGTGGGGAAGTAATAATTCACCCCTCCACTTT.

The genes are TRBV5-1 and TRBJ2-3, with 9 nucleotides matching TRBD2. The CDR3 totals 13 residues. Germline assignment: CDR1 SGHRS and CDR2 YFSETQ. Trimming took 5 bases from V and 4 from J; bases not matched to a gene: 2. CDR3 amino acids: CASSGGGADTQYF. In DNA form, the CDR3 reads TGCGCCAGCAGTGGCGGGGGGGCAGATACGCAGTATTTT. Using reference TRBV5-1 and TRBJ2-3 for the parts outside the CDR3, the full variable domain is KAGVTQTPRYLIKTRGQQVTLSCSPISGHRSVSWYQQTPGQGLQFLFEYFSETQRNKGNFPGRFSGRQFSNSRSEMNVSTLELGDSALYLCASSGGGADTQYFGPGTRLTVL.

This chain connects TRBV19 to TRBJ1-2; 7 bases fit TRBD1. CDR3 length equals 14 residues. Germline lookup yields CDR1 LNHDA and CDR2 SQIVND (reference sequence). J lost 4 bases, V lost 4 bases, and 6 bases had no gene match. CDR3 amino acids: CASSNGQGVYGYTF. The CDR3 DNA follows: TGTGCCAGTAGTAACGGGCAGGGGGTCTATGGCTACACCTTC.

This clonotype was seen a few times. The J gene is TRBJ1-1, the V gene TRBV29-1; tentative D call: TRBD1 (5 bases). Germline V gene lookup returns CDR1 SQVTM and CDR2 ANQGSEA. CDR3 length: 12 residues. V was clipped by 6 bases and J by 8 bases, with 16 bases between them. CDR3 amino acids: CSVDGTGREAFF. DNA for the CDR3: TGCAGCGTCGACGGGACCGGCCGAGAAGCTTTCTTT.

This clonotype was seen a few times. This chain connects TRBV20-1 to TRBJ2-5; D perhaps matches TRBD2 (6 bases). Trimming shortened V by 3 bases and J by 5 bases, and 10 bases separated the two germline ends. Germline V gene lookup returns CDR1 DFQATT and CDR2 SNEGSKA (reference sequence). The CDR3 consists of 12 residues. The CDR3 loop reads CSASGEVETQYF. CDR3 in DNA: TGCAGTGCTAGTGGGGAGGTCGAGACCCAGTACTTC.

The chain joins TRBV12-3 or TRBV12-4 to TRBJ2-3, with TRBD2 identical over 8 bases. CDR3 size: 16 residues. Germline trimming cut 3 bases from V and 3 bases from J; bases unmatched to any gene: 8. The CDR3 DNA is TGTGCCAGCAGTTTCGATCCGGGGGGGCGGACAGATACGCAGTATTTT. It codes for CASSFDPGGRTDTQYF.

This clonotype occurred a few times. This chain links TRBV7-8 with TRBJ1-2, with D unclear. V was shortened by 6 bases and J by 2 bases, with 16 bases between the two germline ends. Germline V gives CDR1 SGHVS, CDR2 FQNEAQ. This CDR3 is built from 15 residues. The CDR3 nucleotides read TGTGCCAGCAGTACCCGGTGGGTCGTCAACTATGGCTACACCTTC. Translating it yields CASSTRWVVNYGYTF. Filled out from reference TRBV7-8 and TRBJ1-2, the complete variable domain reads GAGVSQSPRYKVAKRGQDVALRCDPISGHVSLFWYQQALGQGPEFLTYFQNEAQLDKSGLPSDRFFAERPEGSVSTLKIQRTQQEDSAVYLCASSTRWVVNYGYTFGSGTRLTVV.

The chain is built from TRBV19 and TRBJ2-1; 11 nucleotides agree with TRBD1. Germline V gene sequence: CDR1 LNHDA, CDR2 SQIVND (reference sequence). The V segment lost 7 bases and the J segment 9 bases; nucleotides outside the gene matches: 14. The CDR3 runs to 16 residues. The CDR3 DNA reads as TGTGCCAGTATGGCATTGGGACAGGGGGTGAGTGGTGAGCAGTTCTTC. Translating it yields CASMALGQGVSGEQFF.

The table lists this clonotype with a few counts. J is TRBJ1-2 and V is TRBV14; TRBD1 is a possible D gene (6 bases). The CDR3 extends over 16 amino acids. The V end lost 0 bases, the J end lost 7 bases, and 18 bases lay between the germline ends. Germline V gives CDR1 SGHDN, CDR2 FVKESK. CDR3 protein: CASSQERGGRRGGYTF. The CDR3 DNA follows: TGTGCCAGCAGCCAAGAGCGGGGGGGCCGGAGGGGTGGCTACACCTTC. Using reference TRBV14 and TRBJ1-2 for the parts outside the CDR3, the full variable domain is EAGVTQFPSHSVIEKGQTVTLRCDPISGHDNLYWYRRVMGKEIKFLLHFVKESKQDESGMPNNRFLAERTGGTYSTLKVQPAELEDSGVYFCASSQERGGRRGGYTFGSGTRLTVV.

This clonotype showed up just a few times. The CDR3 spells CASSTTGNTIYF. The CDR3 DNA follows: TGTGCCAGCAGCACAACTGGAAACACCATATATTTT. V gene TRBV6-1 combines with J gene TRBJ1-3, with D unresolved. The length of the CDR3 is 12 residues. Germline V gene sequence: CDR1 MNHNS, CDR2 SASEGT. V lost 6 bases, J lost 2 bases, and 5 bases lay in between.

The V and J genes are TRBV4-1 and TRBJ1-2; D gene ambiguous. CDR1 is MGHRA and CDR2 is YSYEKL in the germline V gene. This CDR3 spans 12 amino acids. The V and J ends lost 6 bases and 4 bases respectively, with 9 bases between them. In DNA, the CDR3 is TGCGCCAGCAGTCAGGCCAGCTATGGCTACACCTTC. Protein product: CASSQASYGYTF.